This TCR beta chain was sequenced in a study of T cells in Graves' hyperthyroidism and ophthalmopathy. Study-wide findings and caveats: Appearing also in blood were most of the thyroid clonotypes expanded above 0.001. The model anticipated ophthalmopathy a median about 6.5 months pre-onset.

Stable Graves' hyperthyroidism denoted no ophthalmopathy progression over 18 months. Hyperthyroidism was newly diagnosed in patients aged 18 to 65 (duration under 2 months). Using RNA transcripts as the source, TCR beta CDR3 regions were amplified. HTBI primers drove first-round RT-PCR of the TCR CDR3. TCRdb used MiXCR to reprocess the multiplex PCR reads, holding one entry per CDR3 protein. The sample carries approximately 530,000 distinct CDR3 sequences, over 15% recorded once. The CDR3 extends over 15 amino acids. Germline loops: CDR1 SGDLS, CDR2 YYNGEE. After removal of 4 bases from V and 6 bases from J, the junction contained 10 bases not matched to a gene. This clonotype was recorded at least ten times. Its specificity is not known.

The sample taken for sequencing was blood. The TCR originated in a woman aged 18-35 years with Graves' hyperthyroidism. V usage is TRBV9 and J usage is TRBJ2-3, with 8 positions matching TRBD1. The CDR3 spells CASSRSETGEDTQYF. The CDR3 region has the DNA TGTGCCAGCAGCCGCTCGGAGACAGGGGAGGATACGCAGTATTTT.